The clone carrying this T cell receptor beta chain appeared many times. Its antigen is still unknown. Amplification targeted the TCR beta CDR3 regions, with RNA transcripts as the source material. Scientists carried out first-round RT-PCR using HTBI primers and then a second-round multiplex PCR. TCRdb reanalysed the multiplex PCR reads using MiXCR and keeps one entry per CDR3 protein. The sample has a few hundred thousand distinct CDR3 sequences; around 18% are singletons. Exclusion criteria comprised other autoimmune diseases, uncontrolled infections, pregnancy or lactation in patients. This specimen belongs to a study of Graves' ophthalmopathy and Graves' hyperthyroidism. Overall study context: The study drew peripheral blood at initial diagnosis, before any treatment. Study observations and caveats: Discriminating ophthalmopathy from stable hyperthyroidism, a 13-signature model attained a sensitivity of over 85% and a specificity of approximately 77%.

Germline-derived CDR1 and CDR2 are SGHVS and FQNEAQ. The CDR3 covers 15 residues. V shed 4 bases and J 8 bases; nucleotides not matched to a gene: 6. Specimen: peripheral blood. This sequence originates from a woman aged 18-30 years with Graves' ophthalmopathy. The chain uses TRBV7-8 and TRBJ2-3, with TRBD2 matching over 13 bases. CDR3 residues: CASSYGLAGEGTQYF. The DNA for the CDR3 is TGTGCCAGCAGCTACGGACTAGCGGGAGAAGGTACGCAGTATTTT.